A selection of T cell receptor beta chains follows, all from one sample in a study of T cell repertoires in cytomegalovirus infection. These receptors lack a known antigen. TCRdb processed the reads anew with MiXCR; each CDR3 protein has one entry. The sample comprises approximately 65,000 distinct CDR3 sequences, about 19% of which are singletons, and more than 65% rests with the top ten. The material sequenced was CD8+ T cells from cultured PBMCs, taken from culture after CMV antigen stimulation. These receptor sequences come from a human donor in good health (CMV status not recorded). Some clones in this sample may be carry-over from other donors' samples. The CDR3 runs from the conserved cysteine through the conserved F or W. D genes are given only for firm matches. Some rows have no size entry. The others give once, few or many, or a class for an expanded clone.

>TRBJ2-1|once|TRBV7-9|-
CASLEQGSSYNEQFF
TGTGCCAGCTTAGAACAGGGTAGCTCCTACAATGAGCAGTTCTTC
>TRBJ1-1|-|TRBV7-9|-
CASSPRRIEAFF
TGTGCCAGCAGTCCTCGCCGGATTGAAGCTTTCTTT
>TRBJ1-4|-|TRBV7-8|-
CASSSDSKLFF
TGTGCCAGCAGCTCGGACAGTAAACTGTTTTTT
>TRBJ2-1|-|TRBV27|TRBD1
CASSSKTGVRNEQFF
TGTGCCAGCAGTTCAAAAACAGGGGTACGTAATGAGCAGTTCTTC
>TRBJ2-7|few|TRBV9|TRBD2
CASNSGDDYEQYF
TGTGCCAGCAATAGCGGGGACGACTACGAGCAGTACTTC
>TRBJ1-1|-|TRBV7-9|-
CASSPAGVLAFF
TGTGCCAGCAGCCCCGCCGGAGTCCTGGCTTTCTTT
>TRBJ2-1|-|TRBV20-1|TRBD2
CSFRRLAGVNEQFF
TGCAGCTTCCGCAGACTAGCGGGGGTTAATGAGCAGTTCTTC
>TRBJ1-6|-|TRBV7-9|-
CDSSLPLVGVDSPLHF
TGTGACAGCAGCTTACCCTTAGTCGGGGTGGATTCACCCCTCCACTTT
>TRBJ2-5|many|TRBV7-2|TRBD1
CASSLKGAETQYF
TGTGCCAGCAGCTTAAAGGGGGCGGAGACCCAGTACTTC
>TRBJ1-2|few|TRBV6-5|-
CASRPTGGRELSGYTF
TGTGCCAGCAGGCCCACCGGGGGGCGGGAGCTGTCAGGCTACACCTTC
>TRBJ1-1|-|TRBV6-6|-
CASSYSVRAEAFF
TGTGCCAGCAGTTACTCGGTGCGGGCTGAAGCTTTCTTT
>TRBJ1-6|-|TRBV7-2|TRBD1
CASSLGPTGNSPLHF
TGTGCCAGCAGCTTAGGTCCGACAGGGAATTCACCCCTCCACTTT
>TRBJ1-6|few|TRBV27|TRBD1
CASSLYLGTGREPLHF
TGTGCCAGCAGTTTATACCTCGGGACAGGCCGAGAACCCCTCCACTTT
>TRBJ1-6|-|TRBV11-2|-
CASSSRPDIGDSPLHF
TGTGCCAGCAGCTCCCGACCGGACATAGGGGATTCACCCCTCCACTTT
>TRBJ2-7|-|TRBV7-9|-
CASSSPDKIYEQYF
TGTGCCAGCAGCTCGCCTGACAAGATCTACGAGCAGTACTTC
>TRBJ2-2|few|TRBV7-2|-
CASTGQTNTGELFF
TGTGCCAGCACCGGACAGACGAACACCGGGGAGCTGTTTTTT
>TRBJ2-1|-|TRBV27|TRBD2
CASSSGLAGAYNEQFF
TGTGCCAGCAGTTCCGGACTAGCGGGGGCCTACAATGAGCAGTTCTTC
>TRBJ1-1|-|TRBV19|-
CASSPRIRDTEAFF
TGTGCCAGTAGTCCTCGGATCAGGGACACTGAAGCTTTCTTT
>TRBJ2-3|many|TRBV24-1|-
CATSDLVRSRAGTDTQYF
TGTGCCACCAGTGATTTGGTCAGGTCGAGGGCCGGCACAGATACGCAGTATTTT
>TRBJ2-1|-|TRBV19|-
CASSEHGPASSYNEQFF
TGTGCCAGTAGTGAGCACGGCCCCGCGAGCTCCTACAATGAGCAGTTCTTC
>TRBJ2-7|-|TRBV11-2|-
CASSLAWGPYEQYF
TGTGCCAGCAGCTTAGCATGGGGCCCCTACGAGCAGTACTTC
>TRBJ2-5|-|TRBV27|TRBD1
CASSTGTGIMETQYF
TGTGCCAGCAGCACCGGGACAGGGATAATGGAGACCCAGTACTTC
>TRBJ1-4|-|TRBV12-3/TRBV12-4|-
CASTPNIPELFF
TGTGCCAGCACCCCGAACATCCCAGAACTGTTTTTT
>TRBJ2-1|-|TRBV11-2|TRBD2
CASSKTSGGYNEQFF
TGTGCCAGCAGCAAGACTAGCGGGGGTTACAATGAGCAGTTCTTC
>TRBJ2-5|many|TRBV12-3/TRBV12-4|-
CASSFWDQQETQYF
TGTGCCAGCAGTTTTTGGGACCAACAAGAGACCCAGTACTTC
>TRBJ1-2|-|TRBV2|-
CASRSRFGGGYTF
TGTGCCAGCAGATCCCGATTCGGAGGAGGCTACACCTTC
>TRBJ2-1|-|TRBV12-3/TRBV12-4|-
CASSGTRGPREQFF
TGTGCCAGCAGCGGGACTCGCGGACCCAGAGAGCAGTTCTTC
>TRBJ2-5|few|TRBV7-9|-
CASSPKGGETQYF
TGTGCCAGCAGCCCCAAGGGGGGAGAGACCCAGTACTTC
>TRBJ1-1|few|TRBV7-6|TRBD1
CASSLATGLAEAFF
TGTGCCAGCAGCTTAGCGACAGGGTTGGCTGAAGCTTTCTTT
>TRBJ2-7|many|TRBV20-1|-
CSAKTVSSYEQYF
TGCAGTGCTAAGACAGTGAGCTCCTACGAGCAGTACTTC
>TRBJ2-5|many|TRBV7-2|-
CASSQDRGWQETQYF
TGTGCCAGCAGCCAGGACCGAGGGTGGCAAGAGACCCAGTACTTC
>TRBJ2-3|-|TRBV7-9|-
CASSPLITGRTPDTQYF
TGTGCCAGCAGCCCTCTCATCACGGGCCGCACCCCAGATACGCAGTATTTT
>TRBJ1-1|-|TRBV4-1|-
CASSHERWNTEAFF
TGCGCCAGCAGCCACGAGAGATGGAACACTGAAGCTTTCTTT
>TRBJ1-1|-|TRBV7-2|-
CASRGGVNTEAFF
TGTGCCAGCAGAGGAGGGGTGAACACTGAAGCTTTCTTT
>TRBJ2-4|-|TRBV6-5|-
CASSYSRGALGNIQYF
TGTGCCAGCAGTTACTCGAGAGGGGCCCTTGGAAACATTCAGTACTTC
>TRBJ1-1|-|TRBV6-5|TRBD1
CASSDYRGQGDTEAFF
TGTGCCAGCAGCGATTACAGGGGGCAAGGGGACACTGAAGCTTTCTTT
>TRBJ2-1|-|TRBV7-2|-
CASSLTSRGSYNEQFF
TGTGCCAGCAGCTTGACGAGTAGGGGGTCCTACAATGAGCAGTTCTTC
>TRBJ2-1|-|TRBV7-2|TRBD2
CASSLVAGGYYNEQFF
TGTGCCAGCAGCTTAGTAGCGGGGGGCTACTACAATGAGCAGTTCTTC
>TRBJ2-2|-|TRBV6-6|TRBD1
CASNPLATGQGPTGELFF
TGTGCCAGCAACCCCTTAGCTACGGGACAGGGGCCCACCGGGGAGCTGTTTTTT
>TRBJ2-3|-|TRBV10-3|TRBD2
CAIAGAGGKSTDTQYF
TGTGCCATCGCCGGGGCGGGGGGCAAGAGCACAGATACGCAGTATTTT
>TRBJ1-5|few|TRBV7-9|-
CASSLGGYNQPQHF
TGTGCCAGCAGCTTAGGAGGCTACAATCAGCCCCAGCATTTT
>TRBJ2-7|few|TRBV7-9|TRBD1
CASSLVLDRGGEQYF
TGTGCCAGCAGCTTAGTGCTGGACAGGGGAGGCGAGCAGTACTTC
>TRBJ1-2|-|TRBV6-8|TRBD1
CASSYSADRAPYGYTF
TGTGCCAGCAGTTACTCCGCGGACAGGGCTCCCTATGGCTACACCTTC
>TRBJ1-4|few|TRBV10-2|TRBD1
CASSEQPQGSSEKLFF
TGCGCCAGCAGTGAGCAGCCACAGGGGAGTAGTGAAAAACTGTTTTTT
>TRBJ2-7|few|TRBV7-8|TRBD1
CASSVRDRVNEQYF
TGTGCCAGCAGCGTCCGGGACAGGGTCAACGAGCAGTACTTC
>TRBJ1-6|few|TRBV12-3/TRBV12-4|-
CASSLLPAGEANSPLHF
TGTGCCAGCAGTTTACTCCCGGCAGGGGAGGCAAATTCACCCCTCCACTTT
>TRBJ2-1|few|TRBV7-8|TRBD2
CASSLARGGPYNEQFF
TGTGCCAGCAGCTTAGCGCGGGGGGGGCCCTACAATGAGCAGTTCTTC
>TRBJ1-1|few|TRBV7-2|-
CASSWEIGADTEAFF
TGTGCCAGCAGCTGGGAGATTGGAGCCGACACTGAAGCTTTCTTT
>TRBJ2-3|few|TRBV12-3/TRBV12-4|TRBD1
CASSQGQPETQYF
TGTGCCAGCAGCCAGGGACAGCCAGAAACGCAGTATTTT
>TRBJ1-2|many|TRBV7-9|-
CASSLELPARYGYTF
TGTGCCAGCAGCTTAGAACTCCCCGCTAGATATGGCTACACCTTC
>TRBJ2-7|-|TRBV2|-
CASSGSVDISYEQYF
TGTGCCAGCAGTGGTAGCGTGGACATCTCCTACGAGCAGTACTTC
>TRBJ1-1|-|TRBV30|-
CASPRPGVHMNTEAFF
TGTGCCTCCCCCCGACCCGGAGTACACATGAACACTGAAGCTTTCTTT
>TRBJ2-7|few|TRBV12-3/TRBV12-4|-
CASGAGPYEQYF
TGTGCCAGCGGAGCAGGGCCCTACGAGCAGTACTTC
>TRBJ2-3|few|TRBV20-1|TRBD1
CSARTGDRDTQYF
TGCAGTGCCCGAACAGGGGACCGGGATACGCAGTATTTT
>TRBJ2-2|few|TRBV6-2/TRBV6-3|-
CASSYTRGGGNTGELFF
TGTGCCAGCAGTTACACAAGGGGAGGTGGTAACACCGGGGAGCTGTTTTTT
>TRBJ2-2|-|TRBV10-3|-
CAISESAGNTGELFF
TGTGCCATCAGTGAGTCCGCAGGGAACACCGGGGAGCTGTTTTTT
>TRBJ1-1|few|TRBV5-1|-
CASAETGGLIEAFF
TGCGCCAGCGCCGAAACCGGGGGGCTTATTGAAGCTTTCTTT
>TRBJ1-2|-|TRBV14|TRBD1
CASSQTGGDGYTF
TGTGCCAGCAGCCAAACAGGGGGCGATGGCTACACCTTC
>TRBJ2-7|few|TRBV7-9|-
CASSSISYEQYF
TGTGCCAGCAGCTCGATCAGCTACGAGCAGTACTTC